This T cell receptor beta chain was found in a study of control samples from healthy donors and cancer patients. The CDR3 has 14 residues. V was clipped by 6 bases and J by 6 bases; unmatched bases: 8. CDR1 SNHLY and CDR2 FYNNEI come from the germline V gene. Measured with immunoSEQ multiplex PCR; TCRdb has only the in-frame clones, and not every one. The data show some 30,000 clones, around nine tenths seen once. What was sequenced was formalin-fixed, paraffin-embedded tissue. This receptor was identified in a female donor with melanoma. The chain links TRBV2 to TRBJ2-1, with 7 bases lining up with TRBD2. CDR3 in DNA: TGTGCCAGCAGGGCGGGAGAACCCCCCAATGAGCAGTTCTTC. The encoded protein is CASRAGEPPNEQFF.